These 27 T cell receptor beta chains share one sample of origin, sequenced in a study of graft-versus-host responses after intestinal transplantation. No antigen has been assigned to these receptors. Using immunoSEQ multiplex PCR, the repertoire was profiled, and TCRdb retains in-frame clones only, with some absent. Among 95,000 to 110,000 clones listed, roughly 93% were seen once. Specimen: unstimulated CD8+ T cells sorted from spleen or lymph node cells, collected before intestinal transplant. These receptors were collected from a human donor who received an intestinal transplant.

J is TRBJ1-1 and V is TRBV19; possibly TRBD1 for D (5 bases). The germline gives CDR1 LNHDA, CDR2 SQIVND (reference sequence). V lost 7 bases and J 4 bases, leaving 16 bases between the germline ends. This CDR3 has 14 amino acids. The CDR3 spells CASKVGMGGTEAFF. In nucleotides, the CDR3 is TGTGCCAGTAAGGTGGGAATGGGGGGCACTGAAGCTTTCTTT.

J is TRBJ2-2 and V is TRBV29-1; D call uncertain. CDR1 and CDR2 from the germline V gene are SQVTM and ANQGSEA. The V end lost 4 bases, the J end lost 2 bases, and 8 bases lay between the germline ends. The CDR3 has 13 amino acids. CDR3 protein: CSVAKENTGELFF. CDR3 DNA: TGCAGCGTTGCTAAGGAAAACACCGGGGAGCTGTTTTTT.

The chain carries TRBV9 and TRBJ2-1; a possible D gene is TRBD2 (7 bases). The length of the CDR3 is 16 residues. Germline CDR1 SGDLS, CDR2 YYNGEE. Trimming left V 0 bases short and J 4 bases short, with 14 bases between. CDR3 DNA sequence: TGTGCCAGCAGCGTAGATTCGGGGGGCTGGTACAATGAGCAGTTCTTC. It yields the protein CASSVDSGGWYNEQFF.

This chain connects TRBV10-2 to TRBJ2-2; TRBD2 agrees at 11 bases. Looked up from germline, CDR1 is WSHSY and CDR2 is SAAADI. The junction had 4 bases not matched to a gene; V was cut back by 7 bases and J by 9 bases. CDR3 length: 13 amino acids. This CDR3 is CASNPSGGRELFF. The CDR3 bases are TGCGCCAGCAACCCTAGCGGGGGGAGGGAGCTGTTTTTT.

The chain joins TRBV9 to TRBJ2-2; D uncertain. Germline CDR1 SGDLS, CDR2 YYNGEE. V lost 1 base to trimming and J lost 7 bases, with 17 bases between them. The CDR3 length is 16 residues. The CDR3 protein is CASSVSGVHGGGELFF. CDR3 DNA sequence: TGTGCCAGCAGCGTATCGGGTGTACACGGCGGCGGGGAGCTGTTTTTT.

The chain couples TRBV27 to TRBJ2-5; 12 bases fit TRBD2. This CDR3 comprises 15 residues. V lost 5 bases, J lost 2 bases, and 3 bases stayed unmatched. Germline CDR1 is MNHEY and CDR2 is SMNVEV (reference sequence). The CDR3 DNA is TGTGCCAGCAGTCCACTAGCGGGGGGACAAGAGACCCAGTACTTC. Amino acid sequence: CASSPLAGGQETQYF.

The CDR3: CASSLAVQTLEATDTQYF. Written as DNA, the CDR3 is TGTGCCAGCAGCTTGGCCGTACAAACCCTCGAGGCCACAGATACGCAGTATTTT. The rearrangement joins TRBV5-6 to TRBJ2-3; D unclear. The CDR3 has 18 residues. V lost 0 bases and J 2 bases, leaving 19 bases between the germline ends. Per germline, CDR1 SGHDT and CDR2 YYEEEE. Supplemented by reference TRBV5-6 and TRBJ2-3, the full variable domain reads DAGVTQSPTHLIKTRGQQVTLRCSPKSGHDTVSWYQQALGQGPQFIFQYYEEEERQRGNFPDRFSGHQFPNYSSELNVNALLLGDSALYLCASSLAVQTLEATDTQYFGPGTRLTVL.

V gene TRBV5-1 combines with J gene TRBJ2-7, with D possibly matching TRBD2 (6 bases). V was clipped by 3 bases and J by 0 bases, with 16 bases between them. Looked up from germline, CDR1 is SGHRS and CDR2 is YFSETQ. The CDR3 totals 16 residues. CDR3 sequence: CASSWPAGGGSYEQYF. The CDR3, as DNA: TGCGCCAGCAGCTGGCCCGCCGGGGGTGGCTCCTACGAGCAGTACTTC.

The CDR3 spells CASSGTGTLGTEAFF. In nucleotides, the CDR3 is TGTGCCAGTAGCGGGACAGGGACCCTAGGTACTGAAGCTTTCTTT. The chain uses TRBV19 and TRBJ1-1, with TRBD1 identical over 9 bases. Germline V gene data show CDR1 as LNHDA and CDR2 as SQIVND (reference sequence). The J segment lost 5 bases and the V segment lost 6 bases, leaving 10 bases of the junction unmatched. This CDR3 comprises 15 residues.

The genes are TRBV9 and TRBJ1-2; possibly TRBD1 for D (5 bases). The CDR3 contains 18 residues. V shed 0 bases and J shed 6 bases, with 24 bases lying between them. The germline CDR1 and CDR2 sequences are SGDLS and YYNGEE. CDR3 in amino acids: CASSVDWTGQGALHGYTF. CDR3 DNA: TGTGCCAGCAGCGTAGATTGGACGGGGCAGGGCGCCCTCCATGGCTACACCTTC.

This rearrangement joins TRBV5-1 to TRBJ1-2; 10 nucleotides align to TRBD1. The CDR3 has 16 amino acids. Germline lookup yields CDR1 SGHRS and CDR2 YFSETQ. J gave up 2 bases and V 6 bases, and 10 bases lay outside the gene matches. The CDR3, as DNA: TGCGCCAGCAACCTGCGGACAGGGGGAAACAACTATGGCTACACCTTC. Translating gives CASNLRTGGNNYGYTF.

V and J are TRBV6-4 and TRBJ2-3, with 8 bases that match TRBD2. Germline trimming cut 3 bases from V and 1 base from J; bases unmatched to any gene: 0. CDR1 and CDR2 from the germline V gene are MRHNA and SNTAGT. This CDR3 contains 14 residues. The CDR3 DNA sequence: TGTGCCAGCAGTGAGCGGGGGGGCACAGATACGCAGTATTTT. Its translation: CASSERGGTDTQYF.

The rearrangement joins TRBV4-2 to TRBJ2-7; 10 bases are shared with TRBD2. J gave up 5 bases and V 0 bases, and 4 bases lay outside the gene matches. The CDR3 is 15 amino acids. Germline V lookup: CDR1 LGHNA, CDR2 YNFKEQ. The CDR3 coding sequence is TGTGCCAGCAGCCAAGAAAGCGGGGGGGCTGACGAGCAGTACTTC. Translation gives CASSQESGGADEQYF.

J is TRBJ2-7 and V is TRBV12-5, with D maybe TRBD2 (6 bases). CDR3 length equals 12 residues. Trimming left V 6 bases short and J 6 bases short, with 12 bases between. Per germline, CDR1 LGHNT and CDR2 FRNRAP. CDR3 sequence: CASGPGVGEQYF. The CDR3 region has the DNA TGTGCTAGTGGCCCGGGGGTAGGCGAGCAGTACTTC.

The V gene is TRBV2, the J gene TRBJ2-3, with D possibly TRBD2 on 5 matching bases. The CDR3 covers 12 residues. With 11 bases removed from V and 1 base from J, the gap between germline ends came to 10 bases. In germline, CDR1 is SNHLY, CDR2 FYNNEI. The CDR3 sequence: CACVGGTDTQYF. The CDR3 DNA reads as TGTGCCTGTGTCGGGGGCACAGATACGCAGTATTTT.

The rearrangement links TRBV5-4 to TRBJ2-2; tentatively, D is TRBD2 (7 bases). This CDR3 is built from 15 residues. The germline CDR1 and CDR2 sequences are SGHNT and YYREEE (reference sequence). V lost 1 base and J lost 7, with 14 bases in between. For the CDR3, the DNA is TGTGCCAGCAGCTTGATGGGGGGGCCTGGCGGGGAGCTGTTTTTT. Amino acids: CASSLMGGPGGELFF.

As concerns this clone: Other DNA sequences in this sample translate to the same CDR3. The rearrangement joins TRBV30 to TRBJ2-2; D ambiguous. V was trimmed by 0 bases and J by 6 bases, leaving 5 bases between them. Per the germline V gene, CDR1 is GTSNPN and CDR2 is SVGIG (reference sequence). The CDR3 covers 12 residues. For the CDR3, the DNA is TGTGCCTGGAGTGTAGGAGCCGGGGAGCTGTTTTTT. Amino acid sequence: CAWSVGAGELFF.

This chain joins TRBV5-4 and TRBJ1-1; D is ambiguous. From germline, CDR1 is SGHNT and CDR2 YYREEE (reference sequence). With 3 bases removed from V and 8 bases from J, the gap between germline ends came to 11 bases. The CDR3 has 12 residues. CDR3 residues: CASSSSHGEAFF. Here the CDR3 DNA reads TGTGCCAGCAGCTCCAGCCACGGCGAAGCTTTCTTT.

This chain links TRBV7-9 with TRBJ2-7; a possible D gene is TRBD1 (6 bases). From germline, CDR1 is SEHNR and CDR2 FQNEAQ (reference sequence). Trimming took 5 bases from V and 0 from J, leaving 14 bases between them. The CDR3 loop spans 15 amino acids. The CDR3 loop is CASSRTGFDSYEQYF. The CDR3 DNA is TGTGCCAGCAGCCGAACAGGGTTTGACTCCTACGAGCAGTACTTC.

J is TRBJ2-5 and V is TRBV15; 9 positions agree with TRBD2. The ends lost 10 bases at V and 5 bases at J; junction bases unmatched: 5. Germline V gene sequence: CDR1 LNHNV, CDR2 YYDKDF (reference sequence). CDR3 size: 12 residues. The DNA for the CDR3 is TGTGCCAGCGGGGGGGCCGGGGAGACCCAGTACTTC. Amino acids: CASGGAGETQYF.

This chain links TRBV6-1 with TRBJ1-6; D possibly corresponds to TRBD1 (5 bases). Germline assignment: CDR1 MNHNS and CDR2 SASEGT. The CDR3 contains 18 residues. Trimming pared 4 bases from V and 5 bases from J, leaving 21 bases between. CDR3 DNA sequence: TGTGCCAGCAGTGTCGAGGTCCAGGGAATATTAAATAATTCACCCCTCCACTTT. This codes for CASSVEVQGILNNSPLHF.

V gene TRBV4-2 combines with J gene TRBJ2-2, with 11 nucleotides matching TRBD2. This CDR3 contains 17 residues. J lost 4 bases, V lost 3 bases, and 7 bases had no gene match. The germline CDR1 and CDR2 sequences are LGHNA and YNFKEQ. CDR3 in DNA: TGTGCCAGCAGCCATGGGCTAGCGGGGGGAGTCACCGGGGAGCTGTTTTTT. Translated, it gives CASSHGLAGGVTGELFF.

The chain carries TRBV11-2 and TRBJ1-1; D perhaps matches TRBD1 (5 bases). The CDR3 extends over 16 amino acids. V lost 1 base, J lost 1 base, and 13 bases lay in between. Germline CDR1 reads SGHAT; CDR2 reads FQNNGV. CDR3 sequence: CASSLGMPGRNTEAFF. The CDR3 nucleotides read TGTGCCAGCAGCTTAGGTATGCCGGGGCGGAACACTGAAGCTTTCTTT.

The chain employs TRBV15 and TRBJ1-2; D not resolved. The CDR3 spans 15 residues. V gave up 0 bases and J gave up 6 bases, with 14 bases separating them. The V gene's germline CDR1 is LNHNV and CDR2 YYDKDF (reference sequence). The CDR3 DNA follows: TGTGCCACCAGCAGAGATCCTACGTCGTTGGATGGCTACACCTTC. It translates to CATSRDPTSLDGYTF.

The chain recombines TRBV2 with TRBJ2-2; TRBD2 aligns across 14 bases. The ends lost 4 bases at V and 5 bases at J; junction bases unmatched: 9. This CDR3 has 18 residues. In germline, CDR1 is SNHLY, CDR2 FYNNEI. The CDR3 loop is CASSGPTSGGADTGELFF. The CDR3 coding sequence is TGTGCCAGCAGTGGACCGACTAGCGGGGGGGCCGATACCGGGGAGCTGTTTTTT.

The chain is built from TRBV9 and TRBJ2-7; 7 nucleotides agree with TRBD2. J was trimmed by 4 bases and V by 7 bases; bases with no gene match: 8. CDR1 is SGDLS and CDR2 is YYNGEE in the germline V gene. The CDR3 spans 13 residues. In DNA, the CDR3 is TGTGCCAGCGGGGAGGGTCCAGGGTACGAGCAGTACTTC. Its translation is CASGEGPGYEQYF.

The chain is built from TRBV7-9 and TRBJ2-5; 11 bases are a match to TRBD2. The CDR3 runs 15 residues. V lost 4 bases, J lost 2 bases, and 3 bases stayed unmatched. The germline V gene has CDR1 SEHNR and CDR2 FQNEAQ (reference sequence). CDR3 in DNA: TGTGCCAGCAGCTCCAGACTAGCGGGGCAAGAGACCCAGTACTTC. Translating gives CASSSRLAGQETQYF.